One and the same sample provided the 7 T cell receptor beta chains below, sequenced in a study of shared clonotypes between healthy human individuals. Measured with immunoSEQ multiplex PCR; TCRdb has only the in-frame clones, and not every one. The table shows approximately 2.5 million clones, with approximately 94% occurring only once. Sequencing was done on a sample of naive CD4+ T cells from PBMCs. Subset in this sample: CD45RA+ positively selected. Every receptor here comes from a man aged 18 to 29 in good health. Some clones in this sample may be carry-over from other donors' samples.

V and J are TRBV28 and TRBJ1-1, with TRBD1 identical over 9 bases. With 6 bases clipped from V and 1 base from J, the junction kept 3 bases outside the gene matches. In germline, CDR1 is MDHEN, CDR2 SYDVKM. This CDR3 has 14 amino acids. The CDR3 DNA reads TGTGCCAGCAGGTCGGGACAGGGGAACACTGAAGCTTTCTTT. Amino acids: CASRSGQGNTEAFF.

V and J are TRBV5-5 and TRBJ1-2; weak D call: TRBD1 (6 bases). The V end was cut by 4 bases, the J end by 5 bases, with 21 bases between. Germline V gene lookup returns CDR1 SGHKS and CDR2 YYEKEE (reference sequence). The CDR3 covers 16 residues. Here the CDR3 DNA reads TGTGCCAGCAGCCCGGGGGACACGCGGTACTCTTATGGCTACACCTTC. Translation gives CASSPGDTRYSYGYTF.

V gene TRBV5-1 combines with J gene TRBJ2-2, with 7 bases lining up with TRBD2. Germline CDR1 SGHRS, CDR2 YFSETQ. Trimming removed 1 base from V and 2 bases from J; junction bases left unmatched: 5. The CDR3 is 16 amino acids. This chain's CDR3 is CASSLFSGLNTGELFF. CDR3 DNA sequence: TGCGCCAGCAGCTTGTTTAGCGGGCTTAACACCGGGGAGCTGTTTTTT. The entire variable domain, with the rest obtained from reference TRBV5-1 and TRBJ2-2, is as follows: KAGVTQTPRYLIKTRGQQVTLSCSPISGHRSVSWYQQTPGQGLQFLFEYFSETQRNKGNFPGRFSGRQFSNSRSEMNVSTLELGDSALYLCASSLFSGLNTGELFFGEGSRLTVL.

The gene calls are TRBV4-1 and TRBJ2-1, with D possibly being TRBD2 (5 bases). Germline CDR1 MGHRA, CDR2 YSYEKL. The CDR3 is made up of 14 amino acids. Trimming cost V 2 bases and J 2 bases, with 7 bases left between them. The CDR3, as DNA: TGCGCCAGCAGCCAACCCGGGACCTACAATGAGCAGTTCTTC. It specifies CASSQPGTYNEQFF.

The chain links TRBV28 to TRBJ1-2; D gene ambiguous. CDR1 and CDR2 (germline): MDHEN, SYDVKM. This CDR3 contains 14 residues. V lost 6 bases and J 3 bases, leaving 14 bases between the germline ends. CDR3 sequence (DNA): TGTGCCAGCAGGCCCGCCGGGTCCTACTATGGCTACACCTTC. Encoded protein: CASRPAGSYYGYTF.

CDR3 DNA: TGTGCCAGCAGCTTAGTAGGGGATTACACTGAAGCTTTCTTT. It yields the protein CASSLVGDYTEAFF. The gene calls are TRBV7-9 and TRBJ1-1; D might be TRBD1 (5 bases). The CDR3 is 14 amino acids. Germline values: CDR1 SEHNR, CDR2 FQNEAQ (reference sequence). Trimming removed 1 base from V and 3 bases from J, with 9 bases in between.

Of note for this clone: Within the sample, other DNA sequences also encode this same CDR3. J is TRBJ2-1 and V is TRBV5-5, with D perhaps TRBD1 or TRBD2 (5 bases each). Trimming shortened V by 4 bases and J by 6 bases, and 17 bases separated the two germline ends. Germline V gene lookup returns CDR1 SGHKS and CDR2 YYEKEE (reference sequence). The CDR3 spans 15 residues. CDR3 in DNA: TGTGCCAGCAGCCCACCGGGGACCTCTAGCAATGAGCAGTTCTTC. Translation: CASSPPGTSSNEQFF. Looking up the rest from reference TRBV5-5 and TRBJ2-1 gives the full variable domain: DAGVTQSPTHLIKTRGQQVTLRCSPISGHKSVSWYQQVLGQGPQFIFQYYEKEERGRGNFPDRFSARQFPNYSSELNVNALLLGDSALYLCASSPPGTSSNEQFFGPGTRLTVL.